This TCR beta chain was recovered during a study of neurological immune-mediated disorders. Noted time point: technical triplicate 1. The starting material, 2 million PBMCs stored at -80 C, gave rise to the unsorted libraries. Study-wide results and caveats: Private repertoires in all groups were suggested by the finding that expanded clones across subjects shared no CDR3 amino acid sequences. The greatest degree of TCR clonal expansion was observed in HTLV-1-associated myelopathy, with the lowest in multiple sclerosis, below that of healthy controls.

Synthesis of cDNA used 5'RACE (with 10-nucleotide random UMIs). TCRdb re-called the 5' RACE reads with MiXCR, one entry per CDR3 protein. There are about 38,000 distinct CDR3 sequences in the sample; approximately 10% occur only once, and around 3.9% lies in the top ten. Many counts were recorded for this clonotype. The antigen is not known. Trimming took 4 bases from V and 2 from J, leaving 15 bases between them. CDR3 length: 15 amino acids. Looked up from germline, CDR1 is SQVTM and CDR2 is ANQGSEA. The sequence derives from a man aged 55 to 70 with HTLV-1-associated myelopathy (HAM/TSP). Sequenced: PBMCs. The rearrangement joins TRBV29-1 to TRBJ2-1; D not certain. CDR3 sequence (DNA): TGCAGCGTTGCCCCGCCTCGAAGGGCCTACAATGAGCAGTTCTTC. Protein product: CSVAPPRRAYNEQFF.